This T cell receptor (beta chain) was identified during a study of cytomegalovirus exposure and HLA in healthy donors. As for the study in general: An early data release held around 80 million unique TCRs from HLA-typed donors.

The primer mix had 60 Vbeta and 13 Jbeta primers. As handled by the study authors: In a later analysis, the count reached some 88 million unique TCR beta chains, with approximately 10 million shared. Measured with immunoSEQ multiplex PCR; TCRdb has only the in-frame clones, and not every one. That table gives V, J and clone size, and the DNA gave D and trimming. The profile covers 180,000 or so clones, with 77% appearing a single time and about 1.5% taken by the ten largest. This clone is a singleton in its sample. This CDR3 contains 16 residues. V was pared by 0 bases and J by 7 bases, with 15 bases between. Germline loops: CDR1 SGHDN, CDR2 FVKESK.

Sequencing was performed on PBMCs. This chain connects TRBV14 to TRBJ1-4; D is unresolved. The TCR originated in a young man in good health and CMV-seronegative. The CDR3 sequence is CASSQDQRLGGEKLFF. DNA for the CDR3: TGTGCCAGCAGCCAAGATCAGAGGCTCGGCGGTGAAAAACTGTTTTTT.